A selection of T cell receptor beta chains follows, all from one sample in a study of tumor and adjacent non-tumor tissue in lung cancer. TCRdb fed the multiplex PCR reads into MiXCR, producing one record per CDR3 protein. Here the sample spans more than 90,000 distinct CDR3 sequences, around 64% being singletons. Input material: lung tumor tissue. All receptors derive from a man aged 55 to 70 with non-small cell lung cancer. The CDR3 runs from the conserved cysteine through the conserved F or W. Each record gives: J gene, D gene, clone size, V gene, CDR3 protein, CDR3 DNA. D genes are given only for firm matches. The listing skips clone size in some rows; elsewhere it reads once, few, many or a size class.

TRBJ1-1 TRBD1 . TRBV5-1 CANSVTGKGTEAFF TGCGCCAACAGCGTGACAGGGAAGGGCACTGAAGCTTTCTTT
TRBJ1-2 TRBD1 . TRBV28 CVNSLGGTGYGYTF TGTGTCAACAGTTTGGGGGGGACAGGCTATGGCTACACCTTC
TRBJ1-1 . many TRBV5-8 CASSWGRMARAFF TGTGCCAGCAGCTGGGGACGGATGGCGAGAGCTTTCTTT
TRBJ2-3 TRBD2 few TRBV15 CATSNGGGTDTQYF TGTGCCACCAGCAACGGCGGGGGAACAGATACGCAGTATTTT
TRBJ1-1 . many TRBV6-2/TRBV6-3 CASRWGPNTEAFF TGTGCCAGCAGATGGGGACCGAACACTGAAGCTTTCTTT
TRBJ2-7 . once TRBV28 CASSPTWVRNEQYF TGTGCCAGCAGTCCGACATGGGTGCGGAACGAGCAGTACTTC
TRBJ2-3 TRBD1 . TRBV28 CASSPPRTGTDTRYF TGTGCCAGCAGCCCCCCAAGGACAGGCACAGATACGCGGTATTTT
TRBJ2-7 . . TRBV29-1 CSVAEGGYEQYF TGCAGCGTTGCGGAGGGAGGCTACGAGCAGTACTTC
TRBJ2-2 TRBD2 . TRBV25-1 CANTSGSLKGTSGKTGELFF TGTGCCAACACTAGTGGCTCGCTAAAAGGGACTAGCGGGAAAACCGGGGAGCTGTTTTTT
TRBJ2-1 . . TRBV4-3 CASSHSREFNEQFF TGCGCCAGCAGCCATTCCCGCGAATTTAATGAGCAATTCTTC
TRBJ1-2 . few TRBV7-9 CASSLAAGYTF TGTGCCAGCAGCTTAGCGGCAGGCTATACCTTC
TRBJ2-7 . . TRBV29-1 CSSRGPGSSEQYF TGCAGTAGTCGAGGCCCGGGCTCTTCCGAGCAGTACTTC
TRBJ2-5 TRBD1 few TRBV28 CASNTGEETQYF TGTGCCAGCAACACAGGGGAAGAGACCCAGTACTTC
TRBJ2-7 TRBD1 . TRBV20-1 CSASFSDRGHDQYF TGCAGTGCTAGTTTTTCGGACAGGGGGCACGATCAGTACTTC
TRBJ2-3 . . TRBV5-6 CASSMEVGVHYF TGTGCCAGCAGCATGGAGGTCGGAGTGCATTATTTT
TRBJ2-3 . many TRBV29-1 CSVEEGTEYGTDTQYF TGCAGCGTTGAGGAGGGGACTGAATACGGCACAGATACGCAGTATTTT
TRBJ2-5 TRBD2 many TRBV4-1 CASSQDRGAGVETQYF TGCGCCAGCAGCCAAGATCGGGGAGCGGGGGTAGAGACCCAGTACTTC
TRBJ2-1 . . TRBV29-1 CSARDLSNGQFF TGCAGCGCCCGGGACCTAAGCAATGGGCAGTTCTTC
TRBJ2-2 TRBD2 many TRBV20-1 CSASSGRVGAGELFF TGCAGTGCTAGTAGCGGGAGAGTTGGGGCCGGGGAGCTGTTTTTT
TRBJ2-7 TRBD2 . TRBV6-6 CASNPYGTSSEQYF TGTGCAAGCAACCCGTATGGGACTAGCAGTGAGCAGTACTTC
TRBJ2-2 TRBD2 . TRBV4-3 CASGQESGASTGELFF TGCGCCAGCGGCCAAGAAAGCGGGGCAAGCACCGGGGAGCTGTTTTTT
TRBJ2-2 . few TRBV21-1 CVSSKGEEPNTGELFF TGTGTCAGCAGCAAGGGCGAGGAACCGAACACCGGGGAGCTGTTTTTT
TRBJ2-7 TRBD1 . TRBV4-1 CANSQEQGVAYEQYF TGCGCCAACAGCCAAGAACAGGGGGTCGCATACGAGCAGTACTTC
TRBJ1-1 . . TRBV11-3 CASKPGGTEAFF TGTGCCAGCAAGCCGGGTGGGACTGAAGCTTTCTTT
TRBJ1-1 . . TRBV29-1 CSVGNGRNTEAFF TGCAGCGTTGGTAACGGCCGGAACACTGAAGCTTTCTTT
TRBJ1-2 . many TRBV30 CAWSLGPFYGYTF TGTGCCTGGAGCCTCGGGCCGTTCTATGGCTACACCTTC
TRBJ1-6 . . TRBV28 CANSFDPSLHF TGTGCCAACAGTTTTGACCCCTCCCTCCACTTT
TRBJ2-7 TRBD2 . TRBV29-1 CSAQTAGISGMYEQYF TGCAGCGCTCAGACAGCCGGGATTAGCGGGATGTATGAGCAGTACTTC
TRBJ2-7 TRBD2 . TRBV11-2 CASTRTSGRAKNFYEQYF TGTGCCAGCACCCGGACTAGCGGGAGGGCCAAGAACTTCTACGAGCAGTACTTC
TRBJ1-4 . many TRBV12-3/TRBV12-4 CASSTRREKLFF TGTGCCAGCAGTACCCGGAGGGAAAAACTGTTTTTT
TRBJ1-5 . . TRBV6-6 CANRPRVTAFGNQPQHF TGCGCCAACAGGCCCCGGGTCACGGCGTTTGGCAATCAGCCCCAGCACTTT
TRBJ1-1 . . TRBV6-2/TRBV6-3 CASSYGQGTEVFF TGTGCCAGCAGTTACGGCCAGGGGACTGAGGTTTTCTTT
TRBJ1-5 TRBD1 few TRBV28 CASRRRGQGERQSQHF TGTGCCAGCAGAAGAAGGGGACAGGGGGAGAGGCAGTCCCAGCATTTT
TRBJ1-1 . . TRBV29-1 CSVSRTAVSSTEAFF TGCAGCGTCTCCCGGACGGCGGTTTCTAGCACTGAAGCTTTCTTT
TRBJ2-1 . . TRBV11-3 CAGRQVSTNEQFF TGTGCCGGCAGACAGGTGAGCACGAATGAGCAGTTCTTC
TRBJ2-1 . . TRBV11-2 CPSSPHRGMMDEQFF TGTCCCAGCAGCCCGCACCGGGGGATGATGGATGAACAGTTCTTC
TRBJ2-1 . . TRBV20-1 CSARARSVHTGKSYNEQFF TGCAGTGCTAGGGCTCGATCTGTACACACAGGGAAGTCCTACAATGAGCAGTTCTTC
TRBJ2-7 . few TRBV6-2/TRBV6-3 CASSYPGSYEQYF TGTGCCAGCAGTTACCCGGGCTCCTACGAGCAGTACTTC
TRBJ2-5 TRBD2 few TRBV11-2 CASSELASQETQYF TGTGCCAGCAGCGAACTAGCGTCCCAAGAGACCCAGTACTTC
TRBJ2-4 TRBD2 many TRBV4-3 CASSQDASGIKNIQYF TGCGCCAGCAGCCAAGACGCTAGCGGGATCAAAAACATTCAGTACTTC
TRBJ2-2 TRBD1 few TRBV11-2 CASSQGAWNTGELFF TGTGCCAGCAGCCAGGGGGCTTGGAACACCGGGGAGCTGTTTTTT
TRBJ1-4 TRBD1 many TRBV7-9 CASSLLPTGINEKLFF TGTGCCAGCAGCTTACTCCCGACAGGGATAAATGAAAAACTGTTTTTT
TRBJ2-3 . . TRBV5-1 CASSLARTDTQYF TGCGCCAGCAGCTTGGCCCGCACAGATACGCAGTATTTT
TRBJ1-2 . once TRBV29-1 CSVGGAIMDGYTF TGCAGCGTTGGAGGGGCTATTATGGATGGCTACACCTTC
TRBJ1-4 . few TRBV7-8 CASITASMVVNEKLFF TGTGCCAGCATCACAGCCTCCATGGTCGTTAATGAAAAACTGTTTTTT
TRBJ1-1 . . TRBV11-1 CASSLFSESTVNTKAFF TGTGCCAGCAGCTTATTCAGCGAGAGCACAGTTAACACTAAAGCTTTCTTT
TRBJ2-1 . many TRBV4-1 CASSQVGRSSYNEQFF TGCGCCAGCAGCCAAGTGGGCAGGAGCTCCTACAATGAGCAGTTCTTC
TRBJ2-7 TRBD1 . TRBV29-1 CSVACAGGEQYF TGCAGCGTCGCTTGTGCAGGGGGTGAGCAGTACTTC
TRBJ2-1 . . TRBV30 CAWTQMGYNERFF TGTGCCTGGACCCAGATGGGCTACAATGAGCGGTTCTTC